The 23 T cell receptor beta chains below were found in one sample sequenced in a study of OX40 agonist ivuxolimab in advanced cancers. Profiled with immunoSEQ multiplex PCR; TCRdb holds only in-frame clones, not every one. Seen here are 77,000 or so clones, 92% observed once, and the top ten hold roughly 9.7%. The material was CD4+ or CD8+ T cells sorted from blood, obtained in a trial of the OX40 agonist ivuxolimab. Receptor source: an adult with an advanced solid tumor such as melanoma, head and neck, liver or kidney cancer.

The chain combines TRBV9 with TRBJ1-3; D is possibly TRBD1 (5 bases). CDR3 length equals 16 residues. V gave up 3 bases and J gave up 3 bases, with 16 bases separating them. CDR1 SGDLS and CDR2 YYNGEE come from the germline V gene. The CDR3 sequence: CASSGASPQGGNTIYF. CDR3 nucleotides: TGTGCCAGCAGCGGCGCCTCACCCCAGGGTGGAAACACCATATATTTT. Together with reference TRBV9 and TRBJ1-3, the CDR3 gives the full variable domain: DSGVTQTPKHLITATGQRVTLRCSPRSGDLSVYWYQQSLDQGLQFLIQYYNGEERAKGNILERFSAQQFPDLHSELNLSSLELGDSALYFCASSGASPQGGNTIYFGEGSWLTVV.

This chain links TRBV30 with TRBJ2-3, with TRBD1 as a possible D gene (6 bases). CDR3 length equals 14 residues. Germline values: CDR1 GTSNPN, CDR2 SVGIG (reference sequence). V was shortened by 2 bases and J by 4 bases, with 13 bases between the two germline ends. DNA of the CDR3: TGTGCCTGGAGTATTATCCACAGGGCAGATACGCAGTATTTT. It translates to CAWSIIHRADTQYF.

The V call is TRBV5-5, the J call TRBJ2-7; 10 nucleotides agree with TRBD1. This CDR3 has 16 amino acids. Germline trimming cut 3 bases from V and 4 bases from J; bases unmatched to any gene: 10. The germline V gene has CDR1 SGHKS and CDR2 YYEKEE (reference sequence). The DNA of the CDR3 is TGTGCCAGCAGCTGGAACCCCGGGACAGGGGTGTACGAGCAGTACTTC. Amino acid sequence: CASSWNPGTGVYEQYF.

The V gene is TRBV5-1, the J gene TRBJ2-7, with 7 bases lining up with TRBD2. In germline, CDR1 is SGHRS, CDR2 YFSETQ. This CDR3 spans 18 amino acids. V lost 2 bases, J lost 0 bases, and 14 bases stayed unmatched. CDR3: CASSLTSGDIRGSYEQYF. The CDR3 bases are TGCGCCAGCAGCTTAACAAGCGGGGATATCCGAGGCTCCTACGAGCAGTACTTC.

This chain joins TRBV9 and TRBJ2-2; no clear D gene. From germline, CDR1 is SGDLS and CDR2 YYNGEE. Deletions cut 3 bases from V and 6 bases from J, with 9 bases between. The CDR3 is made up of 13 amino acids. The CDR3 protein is CASSAPRPGELFF. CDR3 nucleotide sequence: TGTGCCAGCAGCGCCCCTCGTCCCGGGGAGCTGTTTTTT.

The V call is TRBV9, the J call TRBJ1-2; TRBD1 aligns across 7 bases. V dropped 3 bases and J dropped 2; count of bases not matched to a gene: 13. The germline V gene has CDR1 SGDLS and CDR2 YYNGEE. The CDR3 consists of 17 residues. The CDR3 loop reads CASSANPITGDNYGYTF. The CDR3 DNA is TGTGCCAGCAGCGCGAACCCGATAACAGGGGACAACTATGGCTACACCTTC.

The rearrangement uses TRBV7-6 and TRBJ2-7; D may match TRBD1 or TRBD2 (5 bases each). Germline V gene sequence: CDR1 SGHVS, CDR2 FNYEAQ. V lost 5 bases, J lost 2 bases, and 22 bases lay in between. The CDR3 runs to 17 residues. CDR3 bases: TGTGCCAGCAGCCACCATATTACCGGGACGGATGCCTACGAGCAGTACTTC. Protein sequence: CASSHHITGTDAYEQYF.

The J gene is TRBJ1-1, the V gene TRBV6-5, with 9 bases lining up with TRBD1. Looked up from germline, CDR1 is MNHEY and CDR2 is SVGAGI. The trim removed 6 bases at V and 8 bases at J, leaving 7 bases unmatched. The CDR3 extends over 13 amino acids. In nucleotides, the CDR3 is TGTGCCAGCAGCTCGGGACAGGGTTTGGAAGCTTTCTTT. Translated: CASSSGQGLEAFF.

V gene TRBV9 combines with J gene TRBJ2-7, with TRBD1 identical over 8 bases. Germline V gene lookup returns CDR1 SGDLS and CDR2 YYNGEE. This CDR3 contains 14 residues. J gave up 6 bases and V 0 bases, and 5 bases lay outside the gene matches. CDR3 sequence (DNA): TGTGCCAGCAGCGTAGGCGGGACAGGTACCGAGCAGTACTTC. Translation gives CASSVGGTGTEQYF.

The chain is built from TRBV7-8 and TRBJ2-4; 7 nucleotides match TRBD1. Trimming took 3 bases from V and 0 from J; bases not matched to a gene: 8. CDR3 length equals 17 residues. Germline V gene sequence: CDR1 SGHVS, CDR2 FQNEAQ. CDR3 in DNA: TGTGCCAGCAGCTTCTTCGGGACAGTACTAGCCAAAAACATTCAGTACTTC. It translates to CASSFFGTVLAKNIQYF.

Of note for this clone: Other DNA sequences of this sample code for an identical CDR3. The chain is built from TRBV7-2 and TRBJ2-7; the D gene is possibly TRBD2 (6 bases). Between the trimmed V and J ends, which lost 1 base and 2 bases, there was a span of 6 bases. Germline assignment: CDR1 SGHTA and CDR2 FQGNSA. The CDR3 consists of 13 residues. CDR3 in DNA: TGTGCCAGCAGCTTAGGCGGGACCTACGAGCAGTACTTC. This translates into CASSLGGTYEQYF.

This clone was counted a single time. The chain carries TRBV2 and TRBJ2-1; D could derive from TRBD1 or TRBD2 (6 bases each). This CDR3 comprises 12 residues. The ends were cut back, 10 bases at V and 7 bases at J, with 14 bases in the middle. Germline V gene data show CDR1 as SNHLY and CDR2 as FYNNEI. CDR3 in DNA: TGTGCCAATATCAGGGGAGGAAATGAGCAGTTCTTC. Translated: CANIRGGNEQFF.

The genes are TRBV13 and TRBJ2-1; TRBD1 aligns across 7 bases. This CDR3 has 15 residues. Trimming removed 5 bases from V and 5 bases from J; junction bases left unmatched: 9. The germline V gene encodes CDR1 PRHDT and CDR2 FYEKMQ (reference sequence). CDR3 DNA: TGTGCCAGCAGCGACACCGGGACAGAACACAATGAGCAGTTCTTC. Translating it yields CASSDTGTEHNEQFF.

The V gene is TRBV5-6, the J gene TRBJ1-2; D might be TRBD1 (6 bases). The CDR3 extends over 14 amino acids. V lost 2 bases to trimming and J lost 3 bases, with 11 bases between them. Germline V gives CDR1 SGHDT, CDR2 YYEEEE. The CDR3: CASSLGGGDYGYTF. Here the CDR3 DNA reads TGTGCCAGCAGCTTAGGTGGGGGCGACTATGGCTACACCTTC.

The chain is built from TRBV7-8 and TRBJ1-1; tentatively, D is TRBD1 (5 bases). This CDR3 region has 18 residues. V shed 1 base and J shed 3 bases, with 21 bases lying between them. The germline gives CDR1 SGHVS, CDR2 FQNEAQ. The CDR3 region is CASSLDFLRPGTDTEAFF. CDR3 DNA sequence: TGTGCCAGCAGCTTAGATTTCCTCCGGCCGGGGACGGACACTGAAGCTTTCTTT. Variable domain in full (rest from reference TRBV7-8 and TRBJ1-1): GAGVSQSPRYKVAKRGQDVALRCDPISGHVSLFWYQQALGQGPEFLTYFQNEAQLDKSGLPSDRFFAERPEGSVSTLKIQRTQQEDSAVYLCASSLDFLRPGTDTEAFFGQGTRLTVV.

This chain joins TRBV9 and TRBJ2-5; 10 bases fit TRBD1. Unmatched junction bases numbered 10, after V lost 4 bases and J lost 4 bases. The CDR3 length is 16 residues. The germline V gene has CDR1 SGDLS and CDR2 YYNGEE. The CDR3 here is CASSHSRDRGLETQYF. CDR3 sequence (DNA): TGTGCCAGCAGCCACTCCAGGGACAGGGGATTAGAGACCCAGTACTTC.

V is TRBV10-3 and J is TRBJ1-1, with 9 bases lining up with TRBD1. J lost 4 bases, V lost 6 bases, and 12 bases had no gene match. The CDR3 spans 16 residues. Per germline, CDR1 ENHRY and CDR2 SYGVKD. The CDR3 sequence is CAIRTLTGTGITEAFF. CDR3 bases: TGTGCCATCAGGACCCTAACCGGGACAGGGATCACTGAAGCTTTCTTT.

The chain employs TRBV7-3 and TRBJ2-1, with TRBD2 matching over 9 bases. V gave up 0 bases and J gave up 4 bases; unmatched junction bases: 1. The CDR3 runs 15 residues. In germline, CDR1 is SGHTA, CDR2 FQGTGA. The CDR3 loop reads CASSLTAGGYNEQFF. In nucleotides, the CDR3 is TGTGCCAGCAGCTTAACAGCGGGGGGTTACAATGAGCAGTTCTTC.

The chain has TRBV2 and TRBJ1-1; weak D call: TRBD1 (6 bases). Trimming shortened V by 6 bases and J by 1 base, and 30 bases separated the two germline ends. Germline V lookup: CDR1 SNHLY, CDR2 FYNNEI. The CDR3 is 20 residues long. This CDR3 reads CASRTAYTTLTGTRNTEAFF. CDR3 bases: TGTGCCAGCAGGACTGCCTATACTACATTAACCGGGACAAGGAACACTGAAGCTTTCTTT.

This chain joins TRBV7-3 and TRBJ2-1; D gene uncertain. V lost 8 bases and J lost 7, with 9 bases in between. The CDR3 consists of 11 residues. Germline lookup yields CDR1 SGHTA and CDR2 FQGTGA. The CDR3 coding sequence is TGTGCCAGCGGATGGGGAAATGAGCAGTTCTTC. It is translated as CASGWGNEQFF.

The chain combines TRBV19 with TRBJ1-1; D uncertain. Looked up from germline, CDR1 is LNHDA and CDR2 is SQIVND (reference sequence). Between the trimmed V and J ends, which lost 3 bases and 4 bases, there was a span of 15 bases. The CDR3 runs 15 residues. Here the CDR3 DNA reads TGTGCCAGTAGTATTGAGAGGACCGGAGGCACTGAAGCTTTCTTT. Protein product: CASSIERTGGTEAFF.

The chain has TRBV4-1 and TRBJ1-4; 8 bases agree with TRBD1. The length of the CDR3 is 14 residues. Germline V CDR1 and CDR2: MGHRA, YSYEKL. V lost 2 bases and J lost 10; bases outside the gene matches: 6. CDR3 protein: CASSQPNTGGKLFF. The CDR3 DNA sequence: TGCGCCAGCAGCCAACCAAATACAGGGGGAAAACTGTTTTTT.

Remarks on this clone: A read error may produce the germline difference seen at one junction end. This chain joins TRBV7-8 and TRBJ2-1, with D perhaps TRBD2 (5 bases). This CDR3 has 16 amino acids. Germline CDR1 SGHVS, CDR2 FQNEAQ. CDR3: CASSPDAGSSCNEQFF. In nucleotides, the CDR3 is TGTGCCAGCAGCCCCGATGCGGGCTCCTCCTGCAATGAGCAGTTCTTC.